This TCR beta chain emerged from a study of blood T cell repertoires in COVID-19. Study as a whole: PBMCs, B-cell-depleted T cells, or T cells provided the cDNA or gDNA that made up the material.

The assay was immunoSEQ multiplex PCR, and TCRdb's table has in-frame clones only and misses some. The table lists around 400,000 clones, approximately 90% of them singletons. The CDR3 has 13 amino acids. With 6 bases clipped from V and 5 bases from J, the junction kept 2 bases outside the gene matches. The germline V gene encodes CDR1 MNHEY and CDR2 SVGAGI. Sequencing input: PBMCs or T cells enriched from blood (not recorded which). The sequence derives from a middle-aged woman who had been exposed to COVID-19. The gene calls are TRBV6-5 and TRBJ2-1, with 9 bases aligning to TRBD2. The CDR3 DNA is TGTGCCAGCAGGCCTAGCGGGAACAATGAGCAGTTCTTC. Translated: CASRPSGNNEQFF.